The 21 T cell receptor beta chains below come from one sample, sequenced in a study of post-analysis software for immune sequencing data. These receptors are not linked to any known antigen. Findings of the study overall: Controls had lower frequencies than patients of about five TRBV segments, which included TRBV5-6, TRBV5-1 and TRBV20-1.

Unique molecular identifiers were present in the TCR beta cDNA libraries. One entry per CDR3 protein, called by TCRdb with MiXCR from the PCR reads. The table shows about 570,000 distinct CDR3 sequences, with around a third occurring only once. Specimen: blood. These TCRs come from a girl between 2 and 17 years old with multiple sclerosis.

The rearrangement uses TRBV6-1 and TRBJ1-5; no reliable D call. CDR3 size: 15 residues. Germline V lookup: CDR1 MNHNS, CDR2 SASEGT. V dropped 4 bases and J dropped 0 bases, with 10 bases sitting between them. This CDR3 reads CASSVLVYSNQPQHF. The CDR3 nucleotides are TGTGCCAGCAGTGTGCTGGTTTATAGCAATCAGCCCCAGCATTTT.

This clonotype was observed a handful of times. The chain recombines TRBV4-2 with TRBJ2-1; a weak D match, TRBD2 (6 bases). The germline V gene encodes CDR1 LGHNA and CDR2 YNFKEQ. V was shortened by 0 bases and J by 3 bases, with 18 bases between the two germline ends. This CDR3 is 18 amino acids long. The CDR3 region has the DNA TGTGCCAGCAGCCAAGATGGTGGAGCGGGCACTCACTACAATGAGCAGTTCTTC. Protein product: CASSQDGGAGTHYNEQFF.

A few counts support this clonotype. V is TRBV20-1 and J is TRBJ1-1; D not resolved. CDR1 and CDR2 from the germline V gene are DFQATT and SNEGSKA (reference sequence). This CDR3 is 11 amino acids long. The germline V and J ends were trimmed by 6 bases and 1 base, with 6 bases remaining between them. CDR3 loop: CSAETNTEAFF. The DNA of the CDR3 is TGCAGTGCCGAAACGAACACTGAAGCTTTCTTT.

J is TRBJ2-1 and V is TRBV28, with unresolved D. Deletions cut 8 bases from V and 1 base from J, with 9 bases between. In germline, CDR1 is MDHEN, CDR2 SYDVKM. The length of the CDR3 is 13 residues. The CDR3 region is CASFGRSYNEQFF. CDR3 in DNA: TGTGCCAGCTTTGGCAGATCCTACAATGAGCAGTTCTTC.

The chain uses TRBV5-1 and TRBJ1-1, with a possible D match to TRBD1 (6 bases). The V gene's germline CDR1 is SGHRS and CDR2 YFSETQ. Trimming removed 4 bases at V and 1 base at J, with 17 bases between. The CDR3 totals 16 residues. The CDR3 here is CASSPWGQGRNTEAFF. The CDR3 DNA sequence: TGCGCCAGCAGCCCGTGGGGGCAGGGGAGGAACACTGAAGCTTTCTTT. The variable domain in full, with the rest retrieved from reference TRBV5-1 and TRBJ1-1, is KAGVTQTPRYLIKTRGQQVTLSCSPISGHRSVSWYQQTPGQGLQFLFEYFSETQRNKGNFPGRFSGRQFSNSRSEMNVSTLELGDSALYLCASSPWGQGRNTEAFFGQGTRLTVV.

This clonotype is categorized as medium-sized. V gene TRBV11-2 combines with J gene TRBJ2-3; perhaps D is TRBD1 or TRBD2 (6 bases each). The CDR3 has 14 amino acids. The germline gives CDR1 SGHAT, CDR2 FQNNGV. V was shortened by 4 bases and J by 6 bases, with 14 bases between the two germline ends. The CDR3 region has the DNA TGTGCCAGCAGCTCCGCGGGGACATTGGATACGCAGTATTTT. It encodes CASSSAGTLDTQYF.

This chain uses TRBV20-1 with TRBJ2-1; tentatively, D is TRBD2 (6 bases). The J call may be incorrect, as the DNA end agrees better with TRBJ2-7. Per germline, CDR1 DFQATT and CDR2 SNEGSKA (reference sequence). The CDR3 runs 14 residues. This chain's CDR3 is CSAMRTNSYNEQYF. As DNA, the CDR3 is TGCAGTGCTATGAGGACTAACTCTTACAATGAGCAGTACTTC.

As to this clonotype: This may be a read error, as it is one base from a much larger clone. The chain has TRBV16 and TRBJ1-2; D not resolved. In germline, CDR1 is KGHSY, CDR2 FQNENV. This CDR3 comprises 13 residues. V lost 0 bases and J 4 bases, leaving 6 bases between the germline ends. This chain's CDR3 is CASSQSNSYGYTF. In nucleotides, the CDR3 is TGTGCCAGCAGCCAATCGAATAGCTATGGCTACACCTTC. Full variable domain (remainder filled in from reference TRBV16 and TRBJ1-2): GEEVAQTPKHLVRGEGQKAKLYCAPIKGHSYVFWYQQVLKNEFKFLISFQNENVFDETGMPKERFSAKCLPNSPCSLEIQATKLEDSAVYFCASSQSNSYGYTFGSGTRLTVV.

This clonotype has a handful of counts. This chain connects TRBV10-3 to TRBJ1-2, with D perhaps TRBD1 (5 bases). CDR3 length equals 15 residues. Trimming removed 0 bases at V and 4 bases at J, with 12 bases between. CDR1 is ENHRY and CDR2 is SYGVKD in the germline V gene. The CDR3 sequence is CAISESSGLSYGYTF. The CDR3 DNA follows: TGTGCCATCAGTGAGTCGTCGGGGCTTAGCTATGGCTACACCTTC.

The CDR3 DNA reads TGCAGTGCTAGAGCTCCTTCAGGGGCGAATAGCAATCAGCCCCAGCATTTT. Translating it yields CSARAPSGANSNQPQHF. The J gene is TRBJ1-5, the V gene TRBV20-1, with D perhaps matching TRBD1 (6 bases). With 1 base removed from V and 0 bases from J, the gap between germline ends came to 16 bases. Per germline, CDR1 DFQATT and CDR2 SNEGSKA (reference sequence). The CDR3 totals 17 residues.

This clonotype was seen only a few times. This sequence joins TRBV25-1 and TRBJ1-1; D uncertain. The germline gives CDR1 MGHDK, CDR2 SYGVNS. This CDR3 region has 11 residues. Trimming left V 4 bases short and J 7 bases short, with 7 bases between. CDR3 residues: CASSGTFEAFF. CDR3 DNA sequence: TGTGCCAGCAGTGGAACCTTTGAAGCTTTCTTT. Full variable domain (remainder filled in from reference TRBV25-1 and TRBJ1-1): EADIYQTPRYLVIGTGKKITLECSQTMGHDKMYWYQQDPGMELHLIHYSYGVNSTEKGDLSSESTVSRIRTEHFPLTLESARPSHTSQYLCASSGTFEAFFGQGTRLTVV.

This chain uses TRBV12-5 with TRBJ1-2, with 8 bases that match TRBD1. The CDR3 sequence is 15 residues long. V shed 5 bases and J 5 bases; nucleotides not matched to a gene: 10. Germline values: CDR1 LGHNT, CDR2 FRNRAP. The CDR3 protein is CASGLDRGEEYGYTF. CDR3 nucleotide sequence: TGTGCTAGTGGTCTTGACAGGGGAGAGGAATATGGCTACACCTTC.

This rearrangement joins TRBV4-1 to TRBJ2-6, with D possibly matching TRBD2 (6 bases). Germline V gene sequence: CDR1 MGHRA, CDR2 YSYEKL. Trimming took 0 bases from V and 2 from J, leaving 8 bases between them. CDR3 size: 16 residues. The CDR3 is CASSQEGGPGANVLTF. The CDR3, as DNA: TGCGCCAGCAGCCAAGAGGGAGGCCCTGGGGCCAACGTCCTGACTTTC.

This rearrangement joins TRBV29-1 to TRBJ2-1, with 9 bases that match TRBD1. Germline assignment: CDR1 SQVTM and CDR2 ANQGSEA. Trimming at V came to 0 bases and at J to 4 bases, leaving 4 bases not matched to a gene. The CDR3 length is 15 residues. The CDR3 sequence is CSVEDLGTGYNEQFF. In DNA form, the CDR3 reads TGCAGCGTTGAAGACCTAGGGACAGGGTACAATGAGCAGTTCTTC.

This chain joins TRBV5-1 and TRBJ2-3; D is unresolved. The germline V gene has CDR1 SGHRS and CDR2 YFSETQ. The CDR3 contains 15 residues. V was shortened by 0 bases and J by 1 base, with 9 bases between the two germline ends. CDR3 region: CASSLGWLGTDTQYF. CDR3 DNA: TGCGCCAGCAGCTTGGGATGGCTAGGCACAGATACGCAGTATTTT.

A few counts support this clonotype. V gene TRBV12-3 or TRBV12-4 combines with J gene TRBJ1-1; D not certain. The CDR3 has 13 amino acids. The V end was cut by 1 base, the J end by 4 bases, with 7 bases between. CDR3 DNA sequence: TGTGCCAGCAGTTTAGACCACGGCACTGAAGCTTTCTTT. Translation gives CASSLDHGTEAFF.

This clonotype has a handful of counts. The V and J genes are TRBV5-6 and TRBJ2-7; no clear D. Germline CDR1 and CDR2: SGHDT and YYEEEE. The CDR3 length is 14 residues. V was pared by 0 bases and J by 0 bases, with 7 bases between. The CDR3 DNA sequence: TGTGCCAGCAGCTTGGTACAGAGCTCCTACGAGCAGTACTTC. This translates into CASSLVQSSYEQYF.

This chain joins TRBV7-2 and TRBJ2-1; D unresolved. Germline CDR1 reads SGHTA; CDR2 reads FQGNSA. The CDR3 spans 14 residues. V lost 1 base to trimming and J lost 9 bases, with 13 bases between them. The DNA of the CDR3 is TGTGCCAGCAGCTTAGAGGTGGGTCCCGGTGAGCAGTTCTTC. This encodes CASSLEVGPGEQFF.

The rearrangement joins TRBV6-6 to TRBJ1-5; TRBD1 matches 7 bases. CDR3 size: 13 residues. Germline V gene lookup returns CDR1 MNHNY and CDR2 SVGAGI (reference sequence). Trimming took 5 bases from V and 10 from J; bases not matched to a gene: 8. The CDR3 DNA sequence: TGTGCCAGCAGTCGGGGACAGCCCAGTCCCCAGCATTTT. Its protein product is CASSRGQPSPQHF.

This clonotype was picked up a small number of times. V gene TRBV6-5 combines with J gene TRBJ2-5; TRBD1 might be the D (6 bases). Germline V gene lookup returns CDR1 MNHEY and CDR2 SVGAGI. Trimming removed 5 bases from V and 5 bases from J, with 15 bases in between. The CDR3 sequence is 14 residues long. The CDR3 reads CASSATGSRETQYF. In DNA, the CDR3 is TGTGCCAGCAGTGCGACAGGTTCCAGGGAGACCCAGTACTTC.

In DNA form, the CDR3 reads TGCAGTGCTGGGCAGGCCCGCACAGATACGCAGTATTTT. This translates into CSAGQARTDTQYF. This chain uses TRBV20-1 with TRBJ2-3; D gene uncertain. The CDR3 runs 13 residues. Per germline, CDR1 DFQATT and CDR2 SNEGSKA (reference sequence). Trimming cost V 5 bases and J 1 base, with 10 bases left between them.